This TCR beta chain was recorded in a study of technical replicates of blood from four donors. TCRdb's copy holds only in-frame clones and misses some; the assay was immunoSEQ multiplex PCR. The sample consists of over 80,000 clones, around 96% of them appearing once. The clonotype comes from a human donor in good health. Sequenced: T cells isolated from PBMCs.

DNA of the CDR3: TGCGCCAGCAGCCAAGATTCGCGGGGAGCCTACGAGCAGTACTTC. Its protein is CASSQDSRGAYEQYF. This chain links TRBV4-3 with TRBJ2-7; D perhaps matches TRBD2 (6 bases). Germline CDR1 and CDR2: LGHNA and YSLEER. CDR3 length: 15 amino acids. The germline V and J ends were trimmed by 0 bases and 2 bases, with 11 bases remaining between them.